These T cell receptor beta chains were read from a single sample in a study of T cells in Graves' hyperthyroidism and ophthalmopathy. From the multiplex PCR reads, TCRdb called clonotypes with MiXCR, one entry per CDR3 protein. The data contain 600,000 to 650,000 distinct CDR3 sequences, roughly 20% of them singletons. Sequenced input: blood. The receptors were gathered from a man in his thirties or forties with Graves' ophthalmopathy. The CDR3 runs from the conserved cysteine through the conserved F or W. D genes are given only for firm matches. Clone size is shown for a subset of rows, as once, few, many or a class of expanded clone.

D gene: NA; V gene: TRBV18; clone size: NA; J gene: TRBJ2-7; CDR3 protein: CASSPRQGGEQYF; CDR3 DNA: TGTGCCAGCTCACCGCGCCAGGGGGGAGAGCAGTACTTC
D gene: NA; V gene: TRBV12-3/TRBV12-4; clone size: NA; J gene: TRBJ2-2; CDR3 protein: CASRRNTENTGELFF; CDR3 DNA: TGTGCCAGCAGACGAAATACAGAGAACACCGGGGAGCTGTTTTTT
D gene: NA; V gene: TRBV28; clone size: NA; J gene: TRBJ2-4; CDR3 protein: CASSLSPPTKNIQYF; CDR3 DNA: TGTGCCAGCAGCCTAAGCCCTCCAACCAAAAACATTCAGTACTTC
D gene: TRBD2; V gene: TRBV20-1; clone size: many; J gene: TRBJ2-7; CDR3 protein: CSARQRGLSYEQYF; CDR3 DNA: TGCAGTGCTAGACAGCGGGGACTCTCCTACGAGCAGTACTTC
D gene: TRBD1; V gene: TRBV2; clone size: many; J gene: TRBJ1-2; CDR3 protein: CASMGTAPNYGYTF; CDR3 DNA: TGTGCCAGCATGGGGACAGCGCCTAACTATGGCTACACCTTC
D gene: NA; V gene: TRBV3-1; clone size: many; J gene: TRBJ2-3; CDR3 protein: CASSQDGRGRLDTQYF; CDR3 DNA: TGTGCCAGCAGCCAAGATGGACGGGGGCGCCTAGATACGCAGTATTTT
D gene: NA; V gene: TRBV20-1; clone size: many; J gene: TRBJ2-1; CDR3 protein: CSARDAARVYNEQFF; CDR3 DNA: TGCAGTGCTAGAGATGCGGCGCGAGTCTACAATGAGCAGTTCTTC
D gene: NA; V gene: TRBV4-2; clone size: NA; J gene: TRBJ2-7; CDR3 protein: CASSQTNGGEQYF; CDR3 DNA: TGTGCCAGCAGCCAAACTAATGGAGGCGAGCAGTACTTC
D gene: NA; V gene: TRBV11-3; clone size: NA; J gene: TRBJ2-2; CDR3 protein: CASSLDGNIGELFF; CDR3 DNA: TGTGCCAGCAGCTTGGACGGGAACATCGGGGAGCTGTTTTTT
D gene: TRBD2; V gene: TRBV5-5; clone size: NA; J gene: TRBJ2-1; CDR3 protein: CASSQGLAANEQFF; CDR3 DNA: TGTGCCAGCAGCCAGGGACTAGCGGCCAATGAGCAGTTCTTC
D gene: NA; V gene: TRBV28; clone size: few; J gene: TRBJ2-7; CDR3 protein: CANVPAADYEQYF; CDR3 DNA: TGTGCCAACGTCCCTGCTGCGGACTACGAGCAGTACTTC
D gene: TRBD2; V gene: TRBV11-2; clone size: many; J gene: TRBJ2-7; CDR3 protein: CASSYYTRRPGLAGGPHEQYF; CDR3 DNA: TGTGCCAGCAGCTATTATACCCGCCGACCGGGACTAGCGGGAGGGCCCCACGAGCAGTACTTC
D gene: TRBD1; V gene: TRBV5-1; clone size: few; J gene: TRBJ1-4; CDR3 protein: CASSTGQGAVEKLFF; CDR3 DNA: TGCGCCAGCAGCACTGGACAGGGGGCGGTTGAAAAACTGTTTTTT
D gene: TRBD1; V gene: TRBV5-6; clone size: many; J gene: TRBJ1-5; CDR3 protein: CASTFRGASNQPQHF; CDR3 DNA: TGTGCCAGCACCTTCAGGGGGGCGAGCAATCAGCCCCAGCATTTT
D gene: TRBD1; V gene: TRBV6-5; clone size: NA; J gene: TRBJ2-1; CDR3 protein: CASSLYRGHNEQFF; CDR3 DNA: TGTGCCAGCAGTTTATACAGGGGGCACAATGAGCAGTTCTTC
D gene: TRBD2; V gene: TRBV6-1; clone size: NA; J gene: TRBJ2-1; CDR3 protein: CASSGQGGTSGLNNEQFF; CDR3 DNA: TGTGCCAGCAGTGGGCAGGGTGGTACTAGCGGGCTAAACAATGAGCAGTTCTTC
D gene: NA; V gene: TRBV14; clone size: NA; J gene: TRBJ2-3; CDR3 protein: CASSPRVITHTDTQYF; CDR3 DNA: TGTGCCAGCAGCCCAAGGGTCATCACGCACACAGATACGCAGTATTTT
D gene: NA; V gene: TRBV4-3; clone size: NA; J gene: TRBJ2-7; CDR3 protein: CASSQEGTGNSYEQYF; CDR3 DNA: TGCGCCAGCAGCCAAGAGGGGACCGGGAACTCCTACGAGCAGTACTTC
D gene: NA; V gene: TRBV6-1; clone size: NA; J gene: TRBJ1-4; CDR3 protein: CASMVLTNEKLFF; CDR3 DNA: TGTGCCAGCATGGTCTTAACTAATGAAAAACTGTTTTTT
D gene: NA; V gene: TRBV28; clone size: few; J gene: TRBJ1-1; CDR3 protein: CASKRPRMNTEAFF; CDR3 DNA: TGTGCCAGCAAGAGACCGAGAATGAACACTGAAGCTTTCTTT
D gene: NA; V gene: TRBV6-1; clone size: many; J gene: TRBJ2-5; CDR3 protein: CASSFRGSLRPETQYF; CDR3 DNA: TGTGCCAGCAGTTTTCGGGGGAGCCTAAGACCAGAGACCCAGTACTTC
D gene: NA; V gene: TRBV11-2; clone size: many; J gene: TRBJ1-6; CDR3 protein: CASSPPTSPLHF; CDR3 DNA: TGTGCCAGCAGCCCGCCCACTTCACCCCTCCACTTT
D gene: TRBD1; V gene: TRBV28; clone size: many; J gene: TRBJ2-3; CDR3 protein: CASRRGGLGDTQYF; CDR3 DNA: TGTGCCAGCAGGCGAGGGGGCCTAGGGGATACGCAGTATTTT
D gene: TRBD2; V gene: TRBV12-3/TRBV12-4; clone size: many; J gene: TRBJ2-1; CDR3 protein: CASSSGTSRIVSYNEQFF; CDR3 DNA: TGTGCCAGCAGTTCCGGGACTAGCCGAATCGTCTCCTACAATGAGCAGTTCTTC
D gene: TRBD1; V gene: TRBV12-3/TRBV12-4; clone size: few; J gene: TRBJ2-7; CDR3 protein: CASSFESWDRSYEQYF; CDR3 DNA: TGTGCCAGCAGTTTTGAATCCTGGGACAGATCCTACGAGCAGTACTTC
D gene: TRBD2; V gene: TRBV10-1; clone size: NA; J gene: TRBJ2-3; CDR3 protein: CASSESGLGGRVTDTQYF; CDR3 DNA: TGCGCCAGCAGTGAGTCGGGGTTAGGCGGGAGAGTCACAGATACGCAGTATTTT
D gene: NA; V gene: TRBV28; clone size: few; J gene: TRBJ2-2; CDR3 protein: CASSHTRAGELFF; CDR3 DNA: TGTGCCAGCAGTCACACAAGGGCCGGGGAGCTGTTTTTT
D gene: NA; V gene: TRBV20-1; clone size: few; J gene: TRBJ2-2; CDR3 protein: CSAGTRSGFTGELFF; CDR3 DNA: TGCAGTGCTGGGACCAGAAGCGGTTTCACCGGGGAGCTGTTTTTT
D gene: TRBD1; V gene: TRBV3-1; clone size: NA; J gene: TRBJ2-7; CDR3 protein: CASSLAGTGNEQYF; CDR3 DNA: TGTGCCAGCAGCCTCGCCGGGACAGGGAACGAGCAGTACTTC
D gene: TRBD2; V gene: TRBV11-3; clone size: once; J gene: TRBJ2-1; CDR3 protein: CASSSGLEFNEQFF; CDR3 DNA: TGTGCCAGCAGCTCGGGACTAGAGTTCAATGAGCAGTTCTTC
D gene: TRBD1; V gene: TRBV29-1; clone size: NA; J gene: TRBJ2-3; CDR3 protein: CSVETGEDTQYF; CDR3 DNA: TGCAGCGTTGAAACAGGGGAAGATACGCAGTATTTT
D gene: NA; V gene: TRBV4-1; clone size: NA; J gene: TRBJ2-5; CDR3 protein: CASSQELGRETQYF; CDR3 DNA: TGCGCCAGCAGCCAAGAACTAGGACGGGAGACCCAGTACTTC
D gene: NA; V gene: TRBV3-1; clone size: many; J gene: TRBJ2-5; CDR3 protein: CASENWAGRETQYF; CDR3 DNA: TGTGCCAGCGAAAATTGGGCGGGACGAGAGACCCAGTACTTC
D gene: TRBD2; V gene: TRBV27; clone size: NA; J gene: TRBJ2-5; CDR3 protein: CASSGGGVVSGTQYF; CDR3 DNA: TGTGCCAGCAGCGGGGGGGGGGTCGTGTCCGGGACCCAGTACTTC
D gene: NA; V gene: TRBV28; clone size: few; J gene: TRBJ2-3; CDR3 protein: CASSVKTATDTQYF; CDR3 DNA: TGTGCCAGCAGTGTAAAAACAGCAACAGATACGCAGTATTTT
D gene: TRBD1; V gene: TRBV20-1; clone size: NA; J gene: TRBJ2-7; CDR3 protein: CSARDWDRSSYEQYF; CDR3 DNA: TGCAGTGCTAGAGATTGGGACAGGAGCTCCTACGAGCAGTACTTC
D gene: NA; V gene: TRBV7-2; clone size: NA; J gene: TRBJ2-1; CDR3 protein: CASSVPSYAREFF; CDR3 DNA: TGTGCCAGCAGCGTTCCTAGCTACGCTAGGGAGTTCTTC
D gene: TRBD1; V gene: TRBV11-2; clone size: NA; J gene: TRBJ2-1; CDR3 protein: CASSQPGQKKVAEQFF; CDR3 DNA: TGTGCCAGCAGCCAGCCGGGACAGAAAAAAGTTGCTGAGCAGTTCTTC